This T cell receptor (beta chain) was identified during a study of blood T cell repertoires in COVID-19. Background on the study: Acute and convalescent COVID-19 specimens originated in the United States, Italy and Spain. In each case, the material was cDNA or gDNA derived from T cells, B-cell-depleted T cells, or PBMCs.

Original analysis: By means of reference gene primer amplification, nucleated cell counts were estimated. This table comes from immunoSEQ multiplex PCR, and its TCRdb copy is limited to in-frame clones, with some not included. The DNA gave D and trimming, while V, J and clone size come from that table. The sample has 150,000 to 200,000 clones, roughly 85% seen once. Germline trimming cut 4 bases from V and 7 bases from J; bases unmatched to any gene: 9. CDR1 is SGHDT, CDR2 YYEEEE, per germline. This CDR3 spans 15 amino acids. The clonotype was recovered from a human donor with acute or convalescent COVID-19. The donor label of this sample is uncertain. This chain connects TRBV5-6 to TRBJ1-2, with 11 bases fitting TRBD1. Sequencing used peripheral blood. CDR3 DNA sequence: TGTGCCAGCAGCACAGGGACAGGGGGTTGGGTTGGCTACACCTTC. This codes for CASSTGTGGWVGYTF.